A selection of T cell receptor beta chains follows, all from one sample in a study of blood T cells in healthy people across ages. MiXCR was run by TCRdb on the 5' RACE reads, yielding one entry per CDR3 protein. The repertoire holds about 570,000 distinct CDR3 sequences, with 27% as singletons. Specimen: blood. All receptors come from a woman aged 70-85 years in good health. Both conserved end residues are part of each CDR3. Each record gives: clone size, J gene, D gene, V gene, CDR3 DNA, CDR3 protein. A D gene is named only where the DNA matches it firmly. Rows may omit the clone size; those that give it use once, few, many or a size class.

. TRBJ2-1 . TRBV6-1 TGTGCCATCGGACGGGGCAATGAGCAGTTCTTC CAIGRGNEQFF
. TRBJ2-3 . TRBV24-1 TGTGCCACCAGTGATCCTACGGACATAACCCCAGATACGCAGTATTTT CATSDPTDITPDTQYF
. TRBJ1-1 . TRBV5-1 TGCGCCAGCAGCTTGGAGATGGGGACTGAAGCTTTCTTT CASSLEMGTEAFF
. TRBJ2-1 . TRBV9 TGTGCCAGCAGCAATCAAATCACCTTTGATGAGCAGTTCTTC CASSNQITFDEQFF
. TRBJ1-6 . TRBV7-9 TGTGCCAGCAGCCTCCTCCCCGGCAGGGCGCTCCACTTT CASSLLPGRALHF
. TRBJ2-7 TRBD1 TRBV4-3 TGCGCCAGCAGCCAACAGAGGACAGGGAGCTCCTACGAGCAGTACTTC CASSQQRTGSSYEQYF
. TRBJ2-3 . TRBV29-1 TGCAGCGTTGACGGGTTGAGGGGAGGCACAGATACGCAGTATTTT CSVDGLRGGTDTQYF
few TRBJ2-3 TRBD2 TRBV20-1 TGCAGTGTCCGGGACTACACAGATACGCAGTATTTT CSVRDYTDTQYF
few TRBJ2-1 . TRBV6-5 TGTGCCAGCAGTTACTCGTTGAACAGTATGAGCAATGAGCAGTTCTTC CASSYSLNSMSNEQFF
. TRBJ2-1 . TRBV5-1 TGCGCCAGCAGCGTTGGGGTCCAAACAACCTACAATGAGCAGTTCTTC CASSVGVQTTYNEQFF
few TRBJ2-1 TRBD2 TRBV20-1 TGCAGTGCTAGAGACAACGGGGGGTTGGGTGAGGAGCAGTTCTTC CSARDNGGLGEEQFF
few TRBJ2-1 . TRBV5-1 TGCGCCAGCGTTAACTCGGGGTCTGTATACAATGAGCAGTTCTTC CASVNSGSVYNEQFF
. TRBJ2-5 TRBD2 TRBV7-2 TGTGCCAGCAGCTTAGAACTAGCGGGGGTCATCCAGTACTTC CASSLELAGVIQYF
few TRBJ1-5 . TRBV6-1 TGTGCCAGCAGTGGAGCGTTGGGGCTGAGTCAGCCCCAGCATTTT CASSGALGLSQPQHF
. TRBJ2-2 TRBD2 TRBV10-3 TGTGCCATCAGTGAGCCTGCTGAAGCGGGGGGGGACACCGGGGAGCTGTTTTTT CAISEPAEAGGDTGELFF
few TRBJ2-7 . TRBV18 TGTGCCAGCTCACTGGAAGACGGGCTGCTCTACGAGCAGTACTTC CASSLEDGLLYEQYF
few TRBJ1-4 . TRBV27 TGTGCCAGCAGTGCGTGGGCAGCAACTAATGAAAAACTGTTTTTT CASSAWAATNEKLFF
. TRBJ1-4 . TRBV4-1 TGCGCCAGCAGCCAAGATAGGTGGGTTAGCAGTCGAAATGAAAAACTGTTTTTT CASSQDRWVSSRNEKLFF
. TRBJ1-1 . TRBV20-1 TGCAGTGCCCCTCCGAGAGGGAGGAACACTGAAGCTTTCTTT CSAPPRGRNTEAFF
. TRBJ2-1 . TRBV7-9 TGTGCCAGCAGCCAGGGGAGGGGGGTAAACAATGAGCAGTTCTTC CASSQGRGVNNEQFF
. TRBJ2-5 . TRBV3-1 TGTGCCAGCAGCCAGGTTGGCCCGGGACTCACCCAAGAGACCCAGTACTTC CASSQVGPGLTQETQYF
few TRBJ1-1 . TRBV6-5 TGTGCCAGCAGTTATGCTTCGGTAGCTTTCTTT CASSYASVAFF
many TRBJ2-5 TRBD2 TRBV29-1 TGCAGCGTTGAATTGGCGGGAGAGTACCAAGAGACCCAGTACTTC CSVELAGEYQETQYF
. TRBJ2-4 TRBD1 TRBV20-1 TGCAGTGCTAACAGGGGCCGGGGCAAAAACATTCAGTACTTC CSANRGRGKNIQYF
many TRBJ2-1 TRBD2 TRBV7-2 TGTGCCAGCAGCCCCACTAGCGGGCCCTACAATGAGCAGTTCTTC CASSPTSGPYNEQFF
few TRBJ2-5 . TRBV28 TGTGCCACCTCTCTCACAGGGGCGGGGGAGACCCAGTACTTC CATSLTGAGETQYF
. TRBJ2-2 . TRBV7-9 TGTGCCAGCACCAAAGGACCGACGAACACCGGGGAGCTGTTTTTT CASTKGPTNTGELFF
few TRBJ2-2 . TRBV7-2 TGTGCCAGCAGCTTTAGCCCGAACACCGGGGAGCTGTTTTTT CASSFSPNTGELFF
few TRBJ2-4 TRBD2 TRBV7-2 TGTGCCAGCAACCGCCGGACGACTAGCGGGGGGCCGAACATTCAGTACTTC CASNRRTTSGGPNIQYF